The 13 T cell receptor beta chains in this list originate from one sample, sequenced in a study of cytomegalovirus exposure and HLA in healthy donors. Use of 60 Vbeta and 13 Jbeta primers characterized the PCR. Using immunoSEQ multiplex PCR, the repertoire was profiled, and TCRdb retains in-frame clones only, with some absent. The profile covers about 160,000 clones, with around 74% appearing a single time and roughly 6.7% taken by the ten largest. Sequencing was carried out using PBMCs. All receptors come from a middle-aged man in good health and CMV-seropositive.

The V gene is TRBV9, the J gene TRBJ2-7; 9 bases match TRBD1. The CDR3 contains 16 residues. The germline V gene has CDR1 SGDLS and CDR2 YYNGEE. Germline trimming cut 5 bases from V and 4 bases from J; bases unmatched to any gene: 13. This CDR3 is CASRDRGGTELYEQYF. The CDR3 DNA reads TGTGCCAGCAGAGACAGGGGGGGGACCGAACTATACGAGCAGTACTTC.

The chain recombines TRBV7-2 with TRBJ2-7; D unresolved. The V end lost 3 bases, the J end lost 3 bases, and 3 bases lay between the germline ends. There are 11 residues in the CDR3. The germline CDR1 and CDR2 sequences are SGHTA and FQGNSA. The CDR3 region is CASSFYYEQYF. The CDR3 DNA sequence: TGTGCCAGCAGCTTCTACTACGAGCAGTACTTC.

This clone was counted once. The chain links TRBV28 to TRBJ1-1; D is undetermined. The V and J ends lost 6 bases and 4 bases respectively, with 15 bases between them. Germline V lookup: CDR1 MDHEN, CDR2 SYDVKM. The CDR3 runs 14 residues. This CDR3 reads CASRSSGRGTEAFF. As DNA, the CDR3 is TGTGCCAGCAGGTCCTCGGGTCGGGGCACTGAAGCTTTCTTT.

The J gene is TRBJ1-1, the V gene TRBV5-1; 9 bases map to TRBD1. Trimming removed 0 bases from V and 4 bases from J; junction bases left unmatched: 13. The CDR3 sequence is 18 residues long. CDR1 SGHRS and CDR2 YFSETQ come from the germline V gene. CDR3: CASSLVGTGLKFGTEAFF. CDR3 bases: TGCGCCAGCAGCTTGGTGGGGACAGGGTTAAAGTTCGGCACTGAAGCTTTCTTT.

In this sample, this clone turned up a few times. This chain connects TRBV6-6 to TRBJ1-1; 9 nucleotides agree with TRBD1. Trimming at V came to 2 bases and at J to 0 bases, leaving 4 bases not matched to a gene. Germline loops: CDR1 MNHNY, CDR2 SVGAGI (reference sequence). The CDR3 consists of 16 residues. DNA of the CDR3: TGTGCCAGCAGTTACCGACAGGGGGTTTTGAACACTGAAGCTTTCTTT. Translated: CASSYRQGVLNTEAFF.

This chain joins TRBV2 and TRBJ2-7; D is undetermined. The CDR3 length is 13 residues. Trimming removed 7 bases at V and 2 bases at J, with 12 bases between. Per germline, CDR1 SNHLY and CDR2 FYNNEI. CDR3 sequence reads: CASTLTTPYEQYF. CDR3 bases: TGTGCCAGCACCTTGACAACACCCTACGAGCAGTACTTC.

Turning to this clone: The same CDR3 also results from other DNA sequences found in this sample. V and J are TRBV7-9 and TRBJ2-7; 8 positions agree with TRBD1. The trim removed 5 bases at V and 3 bases at J, leaving 12 bases unmatched. The CDR3 has 16 amino acids. Germline CDR1 SEHNR, CDR2 FQNEAQ (reference sequence). The CDR3 spells CASSASGTGGGYEQYF. CDR3 coding DNA: TGTGCCAGCAGCGCCTCCGGGACAGGCGGAGGCTACGAGCAGTACTTC.

This clone was counted a single time. CDR3: CASSQGAGVREQFF. CDR3 bases: TGTGCCAGCAGCCAAGGAGCGGGAGTCAGGGAGCAGTTCTTC. The rearrangement links TRBV4-2 to TRBJ2-1; 8 bases align to TRBD2. V gave up 1 base and J gave up 10 bases; unmatched junction bases: 6. The CDR3 extends over 14 amino acids. Germline V gene lookup returns CDR1 LGHNA and CDR2 YNFKEQ.

The J gene is TRBJ2-3, the V gene TRBV12-5, with TRBD2 as a possible D gene (6 bases). With 0 bases removed from V and 0 bases from J, the gap between germline ends came to 16 bases. The length of the CDR3 is 18 residues. Germline V gene sequence: CDR1 LGHNT, CDR2 FRNRAP. CDR3 loop: CASGLVGGPLGSTDTQYF. The CDR3 nucleotides are TGTGCTAGTGGTTTGGTAGGAGGGCCTCTCGGTAGCACAGATACGCAGTATTTT.

This clone turned up a few times. This chain joins TRBV25-1 and TRBJ1-1; maybe TRBD1 (5 bases). V was cut by 4 bases and J by 11 bases, with 14 bases left in between. Germline V gene sequence: CDR1 MGHDK, CDR2 SYGVNS. The CDR3 is 12 amino acids. CDR3 region: CASSAAGTMAFF. The CDR3, as DNA: TGTGCCAGCAGTGCAGCAGGGACTATGGCTTTCTTT.

The rearrangement joins TRBV9 to TRBJ2-2, with a tentative D call TRBD2 (5 bases). Trimming pared 0 bases from V and 3 bases from J, leaving 12 bases between. This CDR3 comprises 16 residues. In germline, CDR1 is SGDLS, CDR2 YYNGEE. The CDR3 protein is CASSVDPGSDTGELFF. The CDR3 DNA reads as TGTGCCAGCAGCGTAGATCCGGGGTCTGACACCGGGGAGCTGTTTTTT.

V usage is TRBV18 and J usage is TRBJ2-1, with 7 bases matching TRBD2. The CDR3 loop spans 16 amino acids. With V trimmed by 3 bases and J by 1 base, 6 bases remained unmatched. From germline, CDR1 is KGHSH and CDR2 LQKENI. CDR3 DNA: TGTGCCAGCTCACCGGGCCAGCGGGGTTCCTACAATGAGCAGTTCTTC. Protein: CASSPGQRGSYNEQFF.

J is TRBJ2-7 and V is TRBV5-8, with 8 bases matching TRBD1. CDR3 length: 15 amino acids. Germline values: CDR1 SGHTS, CDR2 YDEGEE. V trimming: 4 bases; J trimming: 0 bases; junction bases outside the gene matches: 6. The CDR3 region is CASSHWTGNSYEQYF. Written as DNA, the CDR3 is TGTGCCAGCAGCCATTGGACAGGGAACTCCTACGAGCAGTACTTC.